One sample yielded the 27 T cell receptor beta chains listed below, sequenced in a study of T cells expressing NK-cell markers. TCRdb reworked the 5' RACE reads into one entry per CDR3 protein, no DNA. This listing includes some 280,000 distinct CDR3 sequences. The material sequenced was blood T cells: a sorted CD56 or NKG2C T cell subset, CD4+ or CD8+ T cells, or bulk PBMC T cells (not recorded which). Receptors were obtained from a man aged 18-30 years in good health.

CDR3 region: CASSPTSGIETQYF. V usage is TRBV6-1 and J usage is TRBJ2-5; no DNA is available, so the TRBD2 call from TCRdb remains unchecked. This CDR3 is built from 14 residues. Per the germline V gene, CDR1 is MNHNS and CDR2 is SASEGT.

The chain couples TRBV20-1 to TRBJ2-7; checking the TCRdb D call of TRBD2 is not possible without DNA. The germline gives CDR1 DFQATT, CDR2 SNEGSKA (reference sequence). The CDR3 has 15 residues. CDR3 residues: CSAPLEGLALSEQYF.

V and J are TRBV6-1 and TRBJ1-1; TCRdb outputs TRBD1, but without DNA this stays unchecked. The CDR3 is 14 amino acids. Per the germline V gene, CDR1 is MNHNS and CDR2 is SASEGT. CDR3 in amino acids: CASSPQDGGTEAFF.

The chain carries TRBV11-1 and TRBJ2-5; TCRdb's D gene call, TRBD1, goes unchecked for lack of DNA. Per the germline V gene, CDR1 is SGHAT and CDR2 is FQDESV (reference sequence). The CDR3 has 12 amino acids. CDR3: CASTRDGETQYF. The whole variable domain, remainder taken from reference TRBV11-1 and TRBJ2-5, is EAEVAQSPRYKITEKSQAVAFWCDPISGHATLYWYRQILGQGPELLVQFQDESVVDDSQLPKDRFSAERLKGVDSTLKIQPAELGDSAMYLCASTRDGETQYFGPGTRLLVL.

The chain couples TRBV20-1 to TRBJ2-4. This CDR3 has 14 amino acids. CDR1 and CDR2 from the germline V gene are DFQATT and SNEGSKA (reference sequence). This CDR3 is CSAREGLAKNIQYF.

V is TRBV20-1 and J is TRBJ1-2; no DNA is available, so the TRBD1 call from TCRdb remains unchecked. This CDR3 contains 13 residues. The germline V gene encodes CDR1 DFQATT and CDR2 SNEGSKA (reference sequence). The chain's CDR3 is CSAREWDRDGYTF.

V and J are TRBV24-1 and TRBJ1-1. This CDR3 is 14 amino acids long. The germline V gene has CDR1 KGHDR and CDR2 SFDVKD. The CDR3 protein is CATSDFSLNTEAFF.

The rearrangement links TRBV11-1 to TRBJ1-5; TCRdb designates TRBD1, a call that cannot be tested without DNA. Germline V gene sequence: CDR1 SGHAT, CDR2 FQDESV (reference sequence). The CDR3 has 18 residues. The CDR3 loop reads CASSGGTGGPYSNQPQHF. The whole variable domain, remainder taken from reference TRBV11-1 and TRBJ1-5, is EAEVAQSPRYKITEKSQAVAFWCDPISGHATLYWYRQILGQGPELLVQFQDESVVDDSQLPKDRFSAERLKGVDSTLKIQPAELGDSAMYLCASSGGTGGPYSNQPQHFGDGTRLSIL.

V is TRBV12-3 or TRBV12-4 and J is TRBJ2-5. CDR3 size: 12 residues. CDR3 region: CASSLAHGTQYF.

The CDR3 region is CASGSARAGDTQYF. V and J are TRBV5-1 and TRBJ2-3; TCRdb's D gene call, TRBD2, goes unchecked for lack of DNA. The CDR3 is 14 residues long. The germline gives CDR1 SGHRS, CDR2 YFSETQ.

The chain recombines TRBV5-1 with TRBJ2-2; TCRdb selects TRBD1, and the lack of DNA leaves this call unchecked. The germline V gene encodes CDR1 SGHRS and CDR2 YFSETQ. There are 15 residues in the CDR3. The CDR3 sequence is CASSPPDGNTGELFF.

This sequence joins TRBV12-3 or TRBV12-4 and TRBJ2-1; TCRdb returns TRBD2, unconfirmable since there is no DNA. This CDR3 spans 16 amino acids. The CDR3 loop reads CASIVTLGSGRNEQFF.

The chain has TRBV5-1 and TRBJ2-3; TCRdb's D call of TRBD2 is untestable without DNA. This CDR3 spans 15 amino acids. Germline loops: CDR1 SGHRS, CDR2 YFSETQ. This chain's CDR3 is CASTFTSGATDTQYF.

The chain is built from TRBV18 and TRBJ1-5; TCRdb's D call, TRBD1, is unchecked because there is no DNA. The CDR3 is 14 amino acids. The germline V gene encodes CDR1 KGHSH and CDR2 LQKENI. CDR3 sequence reads: CASSPRQGNQPQHF.

The V call is TRBV6-2 or TRBV6-3, the J call TRBJ2-7; the TCRdb D gene call, TRBD2, has no DNA to confirm it. This CDR3 has 15 residues. CDR1 and CDR2 (germline): MNHEY, SVGEGT. The CDR3 reads CASSFNRDSFYEQYF.

This chain joins TRBV6-5 and TRBJ1-1. CDR3 length equals 12 residues. The V gene's germline CDR1 is MNHEY and CDR2 SVGAGI. CDR3 protein: CATTSPDFQAFF.

The CDR3 is CASSYSSGGTFF. This sequence joins TRBV6-2 or TRBV6-3 and TRBJ1-1. CDR3 size: 12 residues. Germline V gene sequence: CDR1 MNHEY, CDR2 SVGEGT.

The chain combines TRBV5-1 with TRBJ2-5; TCRdb outputs TRBD2, but without DNA this stays unchecked. Looked up from germline, CDR1 is SGHRS and CDR2 is YFSETQ. This CDR3 has 12 amino acids. The CDR3 is CASSLPSETQYF.

The chain links TRBV13 to TRBJ2-3; no DNA is available, so the TRBD1 call from TCRdb remains unchecked. The CDR3 totals 14 residues. Germline loops: CDR1 PRHDT, CDR2 FYEKMQ (reference sequence). The CDR3 reads CASSHRDLTDTQYF. The complete variable domain, with remaining parts taken from reference TRBV13 and TRBJ2-3, reads AAGVIQSPRHLIKEKRETATLKCYPIPRHDTVYWYQQGPGQDPQFLISFYEKMQSDKGSIPDRFSAQQFSDYHSELNMSSLELGDSALYFCASSHRDLTDTQYFGPGTRLTVL.

This rearrangement joins TRBV5-1 to TRBJ2-5; there is no DNA to check the TCRdb D call of TRBD1. CDR1 and CDR2 (germline): SGHRS, YFSETQ. This CDR3 has 15 residues. The CDR3 region is CASSLGDREMETQYF. Full variable domain (remainder filled in from reference TRBV5-1 and TRBJ2-5): KAGVTQTPRYLIKTRGQQVTLSCSPISGHRSVSWYQQTPGQGLQFLFEYFSETQRNKGNFPGRFSGRQFSNSRSEMNVSTLELGDSALYLCASSLGDREMETQYFGPGTRLLVL.

The chain uses TRBV7-3 and TRBJ2-3; TCRdb's assignment of TRBD1 cannot be checked, as there is no DNA. Germline V CDR1 and CDR2: SGHTA, FQGTGA. CDR3 length: 14 residues. Here the CDR3 reads CASSLKSGGDTQYF.

V is TRBV6-6 and J is TRBJ1-5; TCRdb names TRBD1, which stays unverified in the absence of DNA. The germline V gene encodes CDR1 MNHNY and CDR2 SVGAGI (reference sequence). CDR3 length: 13 residues. CDR3: CASRRETGEPQHF.

The genes are TRBV12-3 or TRBV12-4 and TRBJ1-1; TCRdb names TRBD1, which stays unverified in the absence of DNA. The CDR3 is 15 amino acids. The CDR3 here is CASSLGRGGDTEAFF.

The chain joins TRBV12-3 or TRBV12-4 to TRBJ2-3; as DNA is missing, the TRBD1 call by TCRdb cannot be tested. This CDR3 region has 16 residues. This CDR3 reads CASTTGTGVRTDTQYF.

V gene TRBV7-2 combines with J gene TRBJ2-3; without DNA, the TCRdb call of TRBD2 cannot be checked. CDR1 is SGHTA, CDR2 FQGNSA, per germline. This CDR3 region has 15 residues. The CDR3 is CASSPLTSGRGTQYF. Combining the CDR3 with reference TRBV7-2 and TRBJ2-3 gives the whole variable domain GAGVSQSPSNKVTEKGKDVELRCDPISGHTALYWYRQSLGQGLEFLIYFQGNSAPDKSGLPSDRFSAERTGGSVSTLTIQRTQQEDSAVYLCASSPLTSGRGTQYFGPGTRLTVL.

V and J are TRBV6-5 and TRBJ2-2. The CDR3 runs to 14 residues. CDR1 and CDR2 from the germline V gene are MNHEY and SVGAGI. This chain's CDR3 is CASSYVTNTGELFF.

The chain couples TRBV5-1 to TRBJ1-3; TCRdb designates TRBD1, a call that cannot be tested without DNA. Germline lookup yields CDR1 SGHRS and CDR2 YFSETQ. The CDR3 is 16 amino acids. CDR3 in amino acids: CASSLGQGLSGNTIYF.